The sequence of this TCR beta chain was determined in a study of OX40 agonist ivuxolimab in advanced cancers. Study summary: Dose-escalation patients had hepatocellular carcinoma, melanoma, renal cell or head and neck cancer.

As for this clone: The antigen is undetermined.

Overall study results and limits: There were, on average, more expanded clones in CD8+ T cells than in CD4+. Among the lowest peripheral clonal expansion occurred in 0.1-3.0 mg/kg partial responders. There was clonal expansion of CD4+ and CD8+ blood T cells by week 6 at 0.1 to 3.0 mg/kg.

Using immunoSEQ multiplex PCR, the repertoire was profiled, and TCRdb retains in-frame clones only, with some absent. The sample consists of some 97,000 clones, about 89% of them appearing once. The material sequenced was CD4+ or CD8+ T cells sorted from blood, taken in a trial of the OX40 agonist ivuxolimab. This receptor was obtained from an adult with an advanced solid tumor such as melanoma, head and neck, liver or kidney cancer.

The CDR3 DNA follows: TGTGCCAGCAGTTACTCCGGGGGACAGGGGGCGCGTGGCTACACCTTC. Amino acids: CASSYSGGQGARGYTF. The chain combines TRBV6-6 with TRBJ1-2; 12 bases are a match to TRBD1. The CDR3 is 16 amino acids. Germline V gene lookup returns CDR1 MNHNY and CDR2 SVGAGI (reference sequence). V trimming: 0 bases; J trimming: 7 bases; junction bases outside the gene matches: 6.